This T cell receptor (beta chain) derives from a study of untreated major depressive disorder. Study findings and constraints: Differences in TRBV25-01 and TRBV02-01 usage did not reach significance.

V lost 4 bases, J lost 3 bases, and 7 bases stayed unmatched. The CDR3 runs 15 residues. Germline CDR1 is SGDLS and CDR2 is YYNGEE. Assay: immunoSEQ multiplex PCR; the TCRdb copy retains only in-frame clones and omits some. Here the sample spans 20,000 or so clones, more than 70% being singletons. Concerning this clone: As yet, its antigen is unknown.

The chain carries TRBV9 and TRBJ2-3; TRBD2 aligns across 8 bases. The source material was CD4+ T cells from PBMCs. This receptor was identified in a woman aged 25-40 years in good health. This CDR3 reads CASSSDGGRTDTQYF. In nucleotides, the CDR3 is TGTGCCAGCAGCTCAGATGGCGGGAGGACAGATACGCAGTATTTT.